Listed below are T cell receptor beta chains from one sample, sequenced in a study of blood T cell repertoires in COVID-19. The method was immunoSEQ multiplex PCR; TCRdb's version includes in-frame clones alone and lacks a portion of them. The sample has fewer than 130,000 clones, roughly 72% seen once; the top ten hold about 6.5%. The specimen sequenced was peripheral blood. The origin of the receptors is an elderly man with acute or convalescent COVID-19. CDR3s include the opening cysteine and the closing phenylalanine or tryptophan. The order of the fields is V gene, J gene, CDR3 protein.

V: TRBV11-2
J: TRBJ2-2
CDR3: CASSLKRGDTGELFF

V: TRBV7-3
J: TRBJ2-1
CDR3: CASSPLSQGGEQFF

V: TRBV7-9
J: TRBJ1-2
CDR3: CASSLEGANYGYTF

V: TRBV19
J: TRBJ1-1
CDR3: CASRRARGVPEAFF

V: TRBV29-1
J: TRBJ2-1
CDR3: CSVGGISSYNEQFF

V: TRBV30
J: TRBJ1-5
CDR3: CAWRGRGDQPQHF

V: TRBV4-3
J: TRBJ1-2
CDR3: CASSQETGAGGRDGYTF

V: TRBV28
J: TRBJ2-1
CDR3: CASSFGGRSTNEQFF

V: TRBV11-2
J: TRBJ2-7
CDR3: CASSHGQVKQYF

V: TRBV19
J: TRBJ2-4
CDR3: CASSIAGNIQYF

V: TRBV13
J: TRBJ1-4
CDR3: CASSLRRNEKLFF

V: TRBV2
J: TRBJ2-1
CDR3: CASSPGNYNEQFF

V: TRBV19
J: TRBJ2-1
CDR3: CASSIGAGGPGNEQFF

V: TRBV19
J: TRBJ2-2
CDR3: CASSIYRDTGELFF

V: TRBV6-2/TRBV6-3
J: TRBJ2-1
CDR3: CASSSHRLAGGPPEQFF

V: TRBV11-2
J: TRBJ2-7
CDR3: CASSLDSQLNEQYF

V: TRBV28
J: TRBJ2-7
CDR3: CASSSLTSGVPSSYEQYF

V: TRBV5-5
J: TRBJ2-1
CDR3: CASSGGGTLNEQFF

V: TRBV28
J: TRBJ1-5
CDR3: CASTGIWQRQPQHF

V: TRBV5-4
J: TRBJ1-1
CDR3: CASSLLGPNVWTEAFF

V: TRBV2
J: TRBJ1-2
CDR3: CASSRGGLNYGYTF

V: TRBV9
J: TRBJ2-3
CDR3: CASSRLAGRGTDTQYF

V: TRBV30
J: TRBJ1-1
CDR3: CAWSEGSEAFF

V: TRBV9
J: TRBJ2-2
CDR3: CASSLLSSGELFF

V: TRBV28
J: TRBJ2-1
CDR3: CASRADGSSYNEQFF

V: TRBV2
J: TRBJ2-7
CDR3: CASSVLAGGYEQYF

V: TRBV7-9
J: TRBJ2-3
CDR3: CASSHSSGSGDTQYF

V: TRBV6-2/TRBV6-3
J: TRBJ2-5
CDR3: CASSTSGRGQETQYF